This T cell receptor beta chain was identified during a study of T cell responses to AZD1222 COVID-19 vaccine. Clones were sequenced by immunoSEQ multiplex PCR, and TCRdb holds only the in-frame ones, with some missing. The sample records tens of thousands of clones, 85% to 95% being singletons. The CDR3 spans 13 residues. Germline lookup yields CDR1 SGHTS and CDR2 YDEGEE. V lost 1 base and J lost 5, with 6 bases in between. J is TRBJ1-4 and V is TRBV5-8; no definite D call. The source material was peripheral blood, sampled on day 0 of AZD1222 vaccination. The TCR was taken from an adult in good health. CDR3 region: CASSLLRNEKLFF. The CDR3 nucleotides are TGTGCCAGCAGCTTGTTAAGGAATGAAAAACTGTTTTTT.